A selection of T cell receptor beta chains follows, all from one sample in a study of shared clonotypes between healthy human individuals. TCRdb keeps only in-frame clones here, not all; method: immunoSEQ multiplex PCR. Found here are more than 2 million clones, 90% to 97% of them singletons; the top ten hold approximately 0.13%. The sequenced material came from naive CD4+ T cells sorted from blood. Every receptor here comes from a young man in good health. Both conserved end residues are part of each CDR3. Fields, in order: clone size, J gene, D gene, V gene, CDR3 DNA, CDR3 protein. D genes are given only for firm matches. Clone size is not always given. Where it is, it says once, few, many or a class for expanded clones.

abundance: -
j_gene: TRBJ1-3
d_gene: -
v_gene: TRBV6-5
CDR3nt: TGTGCCAGTAAAATATCAGGAGCGGCTGGAAACACCATATATTTT
CDR3aa: CASKISGAAGNTIYF

abundance: -
j_gene: TRBJ2-6
d_gene: TRBD1
v_gene: TRBV18
CDR3nt: TGTGCCAGCTCACCGAGGGGGCAGGCTGGGGCCAACGTCCTGACTTTC
CDR3aa: CASSPRGQAGANVLTF

abundance: once
j_gene: TRBJ1-3
d_gene: -
v_gene: TRBV6-6
CDR3nt: TGTGCCAGCAGACCGACGCTGGGAAACACCATATATTTT
CDR3aa: CASRPTLGNTIYF

abundance: -
j_gene: TRBJ2-7
d_gene: TRBD1
v_gene: TRBV6-5
CDR3nt: TGTGCCAGCAGAGGACAGGGGGCGACCGAGCAGTACTTC
CDR3aa: CASRGQGATEQYF

abundance: -
j_gene: TRBJ2-2
d_gene: TRBD1
v_gene: TRBV2
CDR3nt: TGTGCCAGCAGGGGACAGGGGGAAACCGGGGAGCTGTTTTTT
CDR3aa: CASRGQGETGELFF

abundance: -
j_gene: TRBJ2-1
d_gene: TRBD2
v_gene: TRBV5-4
CDR3nt: TGTGCCAGCGCCCGTGGGACTAGCGGGAACAATGAGCAGTTCTTC
CDR3aa: CASARGTSGNNEQFF

abundance: -
j_gene: TRBJ2-5
d_gene: -
v_gene: TRBV4-1
CDR3nt: TGCGCCAGCAGCCAAGGGGAGCGAGAGACCCAGTACTTC
CDR3aa: CASSQGERETQYF

abundance: -
j_gene: TRBJ1-2
d_gene: TRBD1
v_gene: TRBV6-6
CDR3nt: TGTGCCAGCAGTTATTTGACAGGGCAAGGCTACACCTTC
CDR3aa: CASSYLTGQGYTF

abundance: -
j_gene: TRBJ2-2
d_gene: TRBD1
v_gene: TRBV7-9
CDR3nt: TGTGCCAGCAGATCAGGGGGCCTCGTCGGGGAGCTGTTTTTT
CDR3aa: CASRSGGLVGELFF

abundance: -
j_gene: TRBJ1-6
d_gene: -
v_gene: TRBV30
CDR3nt: TGTGCCTGGAGTGAAGGAGGTGGCGGTTCACCCCTCCACTTT
CDR3aa: CAWSEGGGGSPLHF

abundance: few
j_gene: TRBJ2-1
d_gene: TRBD2
v_gene: TRBV30
CDR3nt: TGTGCCTGGAAACTAGCGGGAGGCAATGAGCAGTTCTTC
CDR3aa: CAWKLAGGNEQFF

abundance: -
j_gene: TRBJ1-5
d_gene: -
v_gene: TRBV28
CDR3nt: TGTGCCAGCAGTCGACCCCAGGGGCGGGAGCCCCAGCATTTT
CDR3aa: CASSRPQGREPQHF

abundance: -
j_gene: TRBJ2-2
d_gene: -
v_gene: TRBV7-9
CDR3nt: TGTGCCAGCAGCTACTCAGGGGGAGGCGGGGAGCTGTTTTTT
CDR3aa: CASSYSGGGGELFF

abundance: -
j_gene: TRBJ1-6
d_gene: TRBD1
v_gene: TRBV28
CDR3nt: TGTGCCAGCAGTTTGGCCGGGACAGGGGGAGACCCCCTCCACTTT
CDR3aa: CASSLAGTGGDPLHF

abundance: -
j_gene: TRBJ2-1
d_gene: TRBD2
v_gene: TRBV27
CDR3nt: TGTGCCAGCAGTTTACAGACTAGCAGTGAGCAGTTCTTC
CDR3aa: CASSLQTSSEQFF

abundance: -
j_gene: TRBJ2-3
d_gene: TRBD2
v_gene: TRBV5-6
CDR3nt: TGTGCCAGCAGCTTTAGCGGGAGCCCAGATACGCAGTATTTT
CDR3aa: CASSFSGSPDTQYF

abundance: -
j_gene: TRBJ2-1
d_gene: -
v_gene: TRBV10-1
CDR3nt: TGCGCCAGCAGTGAGCCCCTTCAGGTCTGGAGTGAGCAGTTCTTC
CDR3aa: CASSEPLQVWSEQFF

abundance: -
j_gene: TRBJ2-7
d_gene: -
v_gene: TRBV18
CDR3nt: TGTGCCAGCTCAGACCGGGACGGGTCCTACGAGCAGTACTTC
CDR3aa: CASSDRDGSYEQYF

abundance: -
j_gene: TRBJ2-7
d_gene: -
v_gene: TRBV7-2
CDR3nt: TGTGCCAGCAGCTTAGGCCAGACAAGTCAGTACTTC
CDR3aa: CASSLGQTSQYF

abundance: -
j_gene: TRBJ2-7
d_gene: -
v_gene: TRBV7-2
CDR3nt: TGTGCCAGCAGCCCAAGGACATCTCTCGAGCAGTACTTC
CDR3aa: CASSPRTSLEQYF

abundance: -
j_gene: TRBJ2-3
d_gene: TRBD2
v_gene: TRBV7-2
CDR3nt: TGTGCCAGCAGGCTTAGCGGGAGGACGAGCACAGATACGCAGTATTTT
CDR3aa: CASRLSGRTSTDTQYF

abundance: -
j_gene: TRBJ1-2
d_gene: -
v_gene: TRBV5-1
CDR3nt: TGCGCCAGCAGCTTTGGGGGGGCAGGAGCTAACTATGGCTACACCTTC
CDR3aa: CASSFGGAGANYGYTF

abundance: -
j_gene: TRBJ1-3
d_gene: -
v_gene: TRBV9
CDR3nt: TGTGCCAGCAGCGTAGTGGAGGGACCCGGAAACACCATATATTTT
CDR3aa: CASSVVEGPGNTIYF

abundance: -
j_gene: TRBJ1-6
d_gene: -
v_gene: TRBV28
CDR3nt: TGTGCCAGCAGCTCAACTAGAAAGGGGACACCCCTCCACTTT
CDR3aa: CASSSTRKGTPLHF

abundance: -
j_gene: TRBJ2-2
d_gene: TRBD2
v_gene: TRBV6-1
CDR3nt: TGTGCCAGCAGTGCCCTAGCGGGGGACGCCGGGGAGCTGTTTTTT
CDR3aa: CASSALAGDAGELFF

abundance: -
j_gene: TRBJ1-6
d_gene: -
v_gene: TRBV18
CDR3nt: TGTGCCAGCTCACCAGTCAGGGAAGGGCAGCCCCTCCACTTT
CDR3aa: CASSPVREGQPLHF

abundance: -
j_gene: TRBJ2-5
d_gene: TRBD2
v_gene: TRBV9
CDR3nt: TGTGCCAGCAGCGTAGGGACTAGCGGAACCCAAGAGACCCAGTACTTC
CDR3aa: CASSVGTSGTQETQYF

abundance: -
j_gene: TRBJ2-3
d_gene: TRBD1
v_gene: TRBV18
CDR3nt: TGTGCCAGCTCGTCCCAGGGGGTTGGAGTAGGTACGCAGTATTTT
CDR3aa: CASSSQGVGVGTQYF

abundance: -
j_gene: TRBJ2-3
d_gene: TRBD2
v_gene: TRBV6-5
CDR3nt: TGTGCCAGCAGTTCTGGCGGGACTAGGTTGGATACGCAGTATTTT
CDR3aa: CASSSGGTRLDTQYF

abundance: -
j_gene: TRBJ2-1
d_gene: TRBD2
v_gene: TRBV12-5
CDR3nt: TGTGCTAGTGGTTTGGTCCCTAGCGGGAGGTCTGAGCAGTTCTTC
CDR3aa: CASGLVPSGRSEQFF

abundance: -
j_gene: TRBJ1-1
d_gene: -
v_gene: TRBV7-3
CDR3nt: TGTGCCAGCAGCTTAAGTCGCGACCCGAACACTGAAGCTTTCTTT
CDR3aa: CASSLSRDPNTEAFF

abundance: -
j_gene: TRBJ1-2
d_gene: -
v_gene: TRBV30
CDR3nt: TGTGCCTGGCTGACTCAGATCTATGGCTACACCTTC
CDR3aa: CAWLTQIYGYTF

abundance: -
j_gene: TRBJ2-2
d_gene: -
v_gene: TRBV18
CDR3nt: TGTGCCAGCTCACCGGACGGGACCGGGGAGCTGTTTTTT
CDR3aa: CASSPDGTGELFF

abundance: -
j_gene: TRBJ1-6
d_gene: -
v_gene: TRBV27
CDR3nt: TGTGCCAGCAGTTCGCGCCAGGTCTATAATTCACCCCTCCACTTT
CDR3aa: CASSSRQVYNSPLHF

abundance: -
j_gene: TRBJ2-1
d_gene: -
v_gene: TRBV11-3
CDR3nt: TGTGCCAGCAGCTCCTGGCCAGGGACTAATGAGCAGTTCTTC
CDR3aa: CASSSWPGTNEQFF

abundance: -
j_gene: TRBJ2-3
d_gene: -
v_gene: TRBV18
CDR3nt: TGTGCCAGCTCACCACAACGTAGAACTAGCTTTACGGATACGCAGTATTTT
CDR3aa: CASSPQRRTSFTDTQYF

abundance: -
j_gene: TRBJ1-2
d_gene: -
v_gene: TRBV7-9
CDR3nt: TGTGCCAGCAGCGGAGAGGTATATGGCTACACCTTC
CDR3aa: CASSGEVYGYTF

abundance: -
j_gene: TRBJ2-1
d_gene: -
v_gene: TRBV2
CDR3nt: TGTGCCAGCAGGGACGACTCCTACAATGAGCAGTTCTTC
CDR3aa: CASRDDSYNEQFF

abundance: -
j_gene: TRBJ2-7
d_gene: -
v_gene: TRBV6-6
CDR3nt: TGTGCCAGCAGTTACCGGCAGACCGAGCAGTACTTC
CDR3aa: CASSYRQTEQYF

abundance: once
j_gene: TRBJ2-3
d_gene: -
v_gene: TRBV21-1
CDR3nt: TGTGCCAGCAGCAGACGGAAATTCCGGGACAGGGCTGATACGCAGTATTTT
CDR3aa: CASSRRKFRDRADTQYF

abundance: -
j_gene: TRBJ2-5
d_gene: -
v_gene: TRBV5-1
CDR3nt: TGCGCCAGCAGCTTTACGATGGAGACCCAGTACTTC
CDR3aa: CASSFTMETQYF

abundance: -
j_gene: TRBJ1-2
d_gene: -
v_gene: TRBV6-1
CDR3nt: TGTGCCAGCAGTCTGGCAGCTAGAAATAACTATGGCTACACCTTC
CDR3aa: CASSLAARNNYGYTF